This record looks at one T cell receptor beta chain sequence and its context. Antigen specificity is unknown. The investigators reverse transcribed all of the isolated RNA, so they sequenced expressed TCRB transcripts. The table came from immunoSEQ multiplex PCR; TCRdb's copy has only in-frame clones and leaves some out. The data show under 800,000 clones, with 15% to 19% seen just once and about 0.093% held by the top ten. The data derive from a study of beta chain features in type 1 diabetes. Study-level findings and limits: When VDJ junctions were examined, type 1 diabetes patients showed fewer insertions and more deletions.

This CDR3 contains 16 residues. With V trimmed by 2 bases and J by 3 bases, 6 bases remained unmatched. CDR1 SGHNT and CDR2 YYREEE come from the germline V gene (reference sequence). The source of this sequence is a man aged 18-30 years in good health. This chain uses TRBV5-4 with TRBJ2-1; the match to TRBD2 covers 9 bases. The sequencing input was naive CD4+ T cells from blood. The CDR3 bases are TGTGCCAGCAGCTTAGGGGGACTAGCAGACTACAATGAGCAGTTCTTC. Its protein product is CASSLGGLADYNEQFF.